The sequence of this T cell receptor (beta chain) was determined in a study of Ad26.COV2.S vaccination and SARS-CoV-2 variants. Study information: It was the COV1001 Ad26.COV2.S trial arm that included the donor.

The V gene's germline CDR1 is SGDLS and CDR2 YYNGEE. Trimming removed 3 bases from V and 1 base from J, with 8 bases in between. This CDR3 contains 14 residues. Treatment in this sample: approximately 18 received Ad26.COV2.S at low or high dose, single or two shots; about 5 received placebo; per-sample allocation not given. The samples date from day 63 after the first vaccine or placebo injection. Repertoires were generated with immunoSEQ multiplex PCR, while TCRdb's copy carries only in-frame clones and drops some. This sample yields some 450,000 clones, of which around 90% are seen a single time; approximately 4.3% belongs to the top ten.

This TCR was sampled from a person between 18 and 65 years old who received the Ad26.COV2.S COVID-19 vaccine or a placebo. The specimen comprised peripheral blood, sampled in a trial of Ad26.COV2.S vaccine versus placebo. This rearrangement joins TRBV9 to TRBJ2-1; no firm D call. In DNA form, the CDR3 reads TGTGCCAGCAGCGGCCGCACTTCCTACAATGAGCAGTTCTTC. This sequence encodes CASSGRTSYNEQFF.